The rows below give T cell receptor beta chains drawn from one sample of a study of long-term antiretroviral therapy in people with HIV. The data were produced by immunoSEQ multiplex PCR, yet TCRdb's version contains in-frame clones alone and is incomplete. In the table there are some 35,000 clones, 94% of which are singletons. Sample: unsorted PBMCs, taken 4.1 years after starting antiretroviral therapy. These receptors all stem from a woman in her 50s with HIV. The CDR3 runs from the conserved cysteine through the conserved F or W. Each record gives: clone size, D gene, V gene, J gene, CDR3 DNA, CDR3 protein. D genes are given only for firm matches. Not all rows give a size; the values are once, few, many and, for expanded clones, a class.

-	TRBD2	TRBV23-1	TRBJ2-5	TGCGCCAGCAGTCAATCCCCGGGGGGGCAAGAGACCCAGTACTTC	CASSQSPGGQETQYF
-	-	TRBV19	TRBJ1-1	TGTGCCAGTAGTATAGATCTATCGTCGGGCGGCACTGAAGCTTTCTTT	CASSIDLSSGGTEAFF
-	-	TRBV30	TRBJ2-3	TGTGCCTGGAGTCATCGACGTGGAGATACGCAGTATTTT	CAWSHRRGDTQYF
-	TRBD2	TRBV14	TRBJ2-1	TGTGCCAGCAGCCAAGGGACTAGCGGGGGCAGGGCCCCCTACAATGAGCAGTTCTTC	CASSQGTSGGRAPYNEQFF
-	-	TRBV10-1	TRBJ2-2	TGCGCCAGCAGTTTGGGTACCGGGGAGCTGTTTTTT	CASSLGTGELFF
-	-	TRBV10-3	TRBJ1-1	TGTGCCATCAGTCCCAGGGTGAATGGGCTGAACACTGAAGCTTTCTTT	CAISPRVNGLNTEAFF
once	-	TRBV10-3	TRBJ2-5	TGTGCCACATCAGAGGGGACGCAAGAGACCCAGTACTTC	CATSEGTQETQYF
-	-	TRBV6-5	TRBJ2-1	TGTGCCAGCACCTTCATGGGTCGTGAGCAGTTCTTC	CASTFMGREQFF
-	-	TRBV5-1	TRBJ2-5	TGCGCCAGCAGCGTACAAGAGACCCAGTACTTC	CASSVQETQYF
-	-	TRBV19	TRBJ1-1	TGTGCCAGTAGTATGTTCTTTAGTGAGTTTTGGGGAACTGAAGCTTTCTTT	CASSMFFSEFWGTEAFF
-	TRBD1	TRBV19	TRBJ2-7	TGTGCCAGTAGTACCGACAGGGGCGAGCAGTACTTC	CASSTDRGEQYF
-	TRBD2	TRBV14	TRBJ2-5	TGTGCCAGCAAAGGGACTAGCTATCAAGAGACCCAGTACTTC	CASKGTSYQETQYF
-	TRBD1	TRBV10-3	TRBJ1-4	TGTGCCATCAGTGACTTTTACAGGGGGACTAATGAAAAACTGTTTTTT	CAISDFYRGTNEKLFF
-	-	TRBV9	TRBJ2-7	TGTGCCAGCAGCGTGTCGTGGGGGGAAAACGAGCAGTACTTC	CASSVSWGENEQYF
-	TRBD1	TRBV4-1	TRBJ1-2	TGCGCCAGCAGCCTCAGGACAGGGGGCGCCGATGGCTACACCTTC	CASSLRTGGADGYTF
-	TRBD1	TRBV5-1	TRBJ2-5	TGCGCCAGCAACATTGGGACAGGGACAGAGACCCAGTACTTC	CASNIGTGTETQYF
-	-	TRBV7-7	TRBJ2-3	TGTGCTAGCAGCCCCTCGACGGCAGATACGCAGTATTTT	CASSPSTADTQYF
few	TRBD1	TRBV7-2	TRBJ1-2	TGTGCCAGCAGCCTCGGACAGGGGAATGTAGGCGGCTACACCTTC	CASSLGQGNVGGYTF
-	-	TRBV4-2	TRBJ1-4	TGTGCCAGCAGCCCTCGGGGGACGGACCAGGAGGAAAAACTGTTTTTT	CASSPRGTDQEEKLFF
-	-	TRBV7-3	TRBJ2-1	TGTGCCAGCAGCTTAACGTTAACGGGGTACAGCTACAATGAGCAGTTCTTC	CASSLTLTGYSYNEQFF
-	TRBD1	TRBV19	TRBJ2-6	TGTGCCACGACAGGGAACTCTGGGGCCAACGTCCTGACTTTC	CATTGNSGANVLTF
-	TRBD1	TRBV4-2	TRBJ1-4	TGTGCCAGCAGCCACGACCCGGGACAGAGGGATGAAAAACTGTTTTTT	CASSHDPGQRDEKLFF
-	TRBD1	TRBV7-6	TRBJ2-3	TGTGCCAGCAGCCTGACAGGGGCCCCCACAGATACGCAGTATTTT	CASSLTGAPTDTQYF
once	TRBD1	TRBV6-5	TRBJ2-7	TGTGCCAGCAGTTCGGGACAGGGTTATTACGAGCAGTACTTC	CASSSGQGYYEQYF
-	TRBD1	TRBV18	TRBJ1-2	TGTGCCAGCTCACAGGGACAGGCAAGCTTCTACACCTTC	CASSQGQASFYTF
-	-	TRBV19	TRBJ1-1	TGTGCCAGTAGTATTACAGGGATTACGGTTTACACTGAAGCTTTCTTT	CASSITGITVYTEAFF
-	-	TRBV5-6	TRBJ1-6	TGTGCCAGCACCGAAGGCTCCTATAATTCACCCCTCCACTTT	CASTEGSYNSPLHF
-	-	TRBV29-1	TRBJ2-2	TGCAGCGTTGTACACGGGACCGGGGAGCTGTTTTTT	CSVVHGTGELFF
-	-	TRBV10-3	TRBJ2-7	TGTGCCATCAGCGAGCTAGACGAGCAGTACTTC	CAISELDEQYF
few	-	TRBV30	TRBJ1-5	TGTGCCTGGAGTGGACAACCCAATCAGCCCCAGCATTTT	CAWSGQPNQPQHF
once	-	TRBV14	TRBJ1-4	TGTGCCAGCAGCCAGATTAGTGGAAAACTGTTTTTT	CASSQISGKLFF